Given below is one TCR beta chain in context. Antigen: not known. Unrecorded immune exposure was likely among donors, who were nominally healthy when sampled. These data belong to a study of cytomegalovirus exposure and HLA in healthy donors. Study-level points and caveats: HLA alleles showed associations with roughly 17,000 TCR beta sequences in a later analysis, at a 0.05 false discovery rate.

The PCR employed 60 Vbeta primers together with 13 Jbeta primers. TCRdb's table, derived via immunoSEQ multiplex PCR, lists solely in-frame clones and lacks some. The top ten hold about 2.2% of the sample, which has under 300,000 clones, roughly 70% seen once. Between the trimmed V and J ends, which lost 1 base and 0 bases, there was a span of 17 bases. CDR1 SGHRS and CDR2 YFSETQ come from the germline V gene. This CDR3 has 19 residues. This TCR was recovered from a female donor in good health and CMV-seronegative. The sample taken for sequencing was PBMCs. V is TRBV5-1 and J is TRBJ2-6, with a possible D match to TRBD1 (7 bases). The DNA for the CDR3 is TGCGCCAGCAGCTTGCAGGGGGGAAGGGGCCTCTCTGGGGCCAACGTCCTGACTTTC. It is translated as CASSLQGGRGLSGANVLTF. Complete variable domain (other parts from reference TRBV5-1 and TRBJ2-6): KAGVTQTPRYLIKTRGQQVTLSCSPISGHRSVSWYQQTPGQGLQFLFEYFSETQRNKGNFPGRFSGRQFSNSRSEMNVSTLELGDSALYLCASSLQGGRGLSGANVLTFGAGSRLTVL.